A selection of T cell receptor beta chains follows, all from one sample in a study of T-cell reconstitution after alpha-beta-depleted transplantation in children. TCRdb called the PCR reads again in MiXCR, with one record for every CDR3 protein. The sample contains about 490,000 distinct CDR3 sequences, about 10% of which appear only once. Sequencing used PBMCs, obtained before TCRalphabeta/CD19-depleted stem cell transplant. The receptors were sampled from a child aged 2-9 years with inherited bone marrow failure, due to receive a stem cell transplant. Both conserved end residues are part of each CDR3. Fields, in order: V gene, clone size, J gene, D gene, CDR3 DNA, CDR3 protein. A D gene is named only where the DNA matches it firmly. The size field is filled for only some rows; it gives once, few, many or a size class.

TRBV3-1,many,TRBJ2-5,TRBD2,TGTGCCAGCAGCCAAGAGAGTGGGGGAGATCTAGCGGGAGCGGGTGAGACCCAGTACTTC,CASSQESGGDLAGAGETQYF
TRBV15,few,TRBJ2-3,.,TGTGCCACCAGTCGCCCTGGGTACACGGCAGATACGCAGTATTTT,CATSRPGYTADTQYF
TRBV3-1,many,TRBJ2-7,.,TGTGCCAGCAGCCCCAGGGGTACAGGGTACGAGCAGTACTTC,CASSPRGTGYEQYF
TRBV12-3/TRBV12-4,many,TRBJ2-2,.,TGTGCCAGCAGTGTAGCCCTTTCGAACACCGGGGAGCTGTTTTTT,CASSVALSNTGELFF
TRBV20-1,few,TRBJ2-2,TRBD2,TGCAGTGCTAGAGTATTGGATAGCGGGAGAAACACCGGGGAGCTGTTTTTT,CSARVLDSGRNTGELFF
TRBV7-9,many,TRBJ1-3,TRBD1,TGTGCCAGCAGCCGGGACAGGGACGGCACCATATATTTT,CASSRDRDGTIYF
TRBV6-2/TRBV6-3,few,TRBJ2-1,TRBD2,TGTGCCAGCAGGTCCGGGACTAGGAATGAGCAGTTCTTC,CASRSGTRNEQFF
TRBV10-3,.,TRBJ2-7,.,TGTGCCATCAGTGAGTCGCCCTCGGCGACAGACGAGCAGTACTTC,CAISESPSATDEQYF
TRBV20-1,many,TRBJ1-5,.,TGCAGTGTCCAGGACGGCCCTGGGAATCAGCCCCAGCATTTT,CSVQDGPGNQPQHF
TRBV5-1,many,TRBJ2-5,.,TGCGCCAGCAGTGATCCGGACGGGGTTGAGACCCAGTACTTC,CASSDPDGVETQYF
TRBV29-1,many,TRBJ2-4,TRBD1,TGCAGCGTTGGGGACAGGGGGTTTCCCAAAAACATTCAATACTTC,CSVGDRGFPKNIQYF
TRBV6-1,many,TRBJ2-5,TRBD2,TGTGCCAGCATCTTTCTAGCGGGAACCCAGTACTTC,CASIFLAGTQYF
TRBV27,many,TRBJ2-3,TRBD2,TGTGCCAGCAGTTTACCCACCCCACTTACCGGGCCAGCGGGAGTTACAGATACGCAGTATTTT,CASSLPTPLTGPAGVTDTQYF
TRBV24-1,few,TRBJ2-1,.,TGTGCCACCAGTGAGCATAGGACAGCACGACCGTACAATGAGCAGTTCTTC,CATSEHRTARPYNEQFF
TRBV7-9,few,TRBJ2-3,TRBD1,TGTGCCAGCAGCTTTCCCAGGGGGCGGACAGATACGCAGTATTTT,CASSFPRGRTDTQYF
TRBV7-9,many,TRBJ2-1,.,TGTGCCAGCAGCTTAGTTCACGGGAATGAGCAGTTCTTC,CASSLVHGNEQFF
TRBV6-1,.,TRBJ2-1,TRBD2,TGTGCCAGCAGTGGAGGAACTAGCGAGTACAATGAGCAGTTCTTC,CASSGGTSEYNEQFF
TRBV11-2,few,TRBJ2-6,.,TGTGCCAGCATCGGACAGACCATCTCTGGGGCCAACGTCCTGACTTTC,CASIGQTISGANVLTF
TRBV7-9,few,TRBJ1-2,.,TGTGCCAGCAGCTTAGTGTCTGGCTCCAGCTATGGCTACACCTTC,CASSLVSGSSYGYTF
TRBV4-2,.,TRBJ2-5,TRBD2,TGTGCCAGCAGCCAAGATCATCACGGGCTAGCGGGAGGGCCACGAGAGACCCAGTACTTC,CASSQDHHGLAGGPRETQYF
TRBV12-3/TRBV12-4,many,TRBJ1-4,.,TGTGCCAGCAGCCTTGGGTATGCTGAAAAACTGTTTTTT,CASSLGYAEKLFF
TRBV20-1,many,TRBJ1-1,.,TGCAGTGCCCTTGGGAGCGTCGGGGCTAGGACTGAAGCTTTCTTT,CSALGSVGARTEAFF
TRBV7-2,.,TRBJ1-2,TRBD1,TGTGCCAGCAGGCGACAGGGGAGCGGCTACACCTTC,CASRRQGSGYTF
TRBV4-3,many,TRBJ1-1,.,TGCGCCAGCAGCCAAGTCTGGGAGAACACTGAAGCTTTCTTT,CASSQVWENTEAFF
TRBV4-3,few,TRBJ1-5,.,TGCGCCAGCAGCCAAGATTTTGCAAATAGCAATCAGCCCCAGCATTTT,CASSQDFANSNQPQHF
TRBV5-1,many,TRBJ2-7,TRBD1,TGCGCCAGCGGACAGGGGGGTCCTAGTGGGACCTACGAGCAGTACTTC,CASGQGGPSGTYEQYF
TRBV2,many,TRBJ2-1,TRBD2,TGTGCCAGCAGTGAAAGACTAGCGGGGTACAATGAGCAGTTCTTC,CASSERLAGYNEQFF
TRBV6-5,many,TRBJ2-2,TRBD2,TGTGCCAGCAGTTACTCGGGACTAGCGGGCCCCCCGAACACCGGGGAGCTGTTTTTT,CASSYSGLAGPPNTGELFF
TRBV5-1,.,TRBJ2-2,TRBD2,TGCGCCAGCAGCTTGTCTCGTCTAGCGGGAGTCACCGGGGAGCTGTTTTTT,CASSLSRLAGVTGELFF
TRBV16,many,TRBJ1-6,TRBD1,TGTGCCAGCAGCCAGGCCGGGACAGGGGTTTCACCCCTCCACTTT,CASSQAGTGVSPLHF
TRBV27,many,TRBJ1-2,.,TGTGCCAGCAGTTTATTGGCGGGGAATGGCTACACCTTC,CASSLLAGNGYTF
TRBV28,many,TRBJ1-4,.,TGTGCCAGCAGTCCGACGTATCCAGGGCGGGGCGAAAAACTGTTTTTT,CASSPTYPGRGEKLFF
TRBV29-1,many,TRBJ2-1,.,TGCAGCGTGGGGTTGAGGGAGTCTCACTACAATGAGCAGTTCTTC,CSVGLRESHYNEQFF
TRBV19,few,TRBJ2-7,.,TGTGCCAGTAGTCACCTGGACAACTCCTACGAGCAGTACTTC,CASSHLDNSYEQYF
TRBV5-1,many,TRBJ1-1,TRBD1,TGCGCCAGCAGCACTGGACAGGAGAACACTGAAGCTTTCTTT,CASSTGQENTEAFF